This TCR beta chain was recovered during a study of blood T cell repertoires in COVID-19. Turning to the study itself: The study drew acute and convalescent COVID-19 samples from the United States, Italy and Spain. From T cells, B-cell-depleted T cells, or PBMCs came the material, which was cDNA or gDNA.

Clinical history as reported by participants underpinned cohort assignment. The repertoire was sequenced with immunoSEQ multiplex PCR; TCRdb's copy has only in-frame clones and lacks some. The data show under 500,000 clones, with around nine tenths seen just once and under 2% held by the top ten. Regarding this clone: The junction departs from the called germline gene at one end, perhaps through a read error.

The TCR was taken from a woman under 30 with acute COVID-19. Sequencing was performed on PBMCs or T cells enriched from blood (not recorded which).

The CDR3 DNA sequence: TGTGCCAGCAGCTTGGAACTAGCCCTCAGCTTC. Its protein product is CASSLELALSF. This sequence joins TRBV5-6 and TRBJ2-7; a weak D match, TRBD2 (6 bases). This CDR3 contains 11 residues. Germline V gene data show CDR1 as SGHDT and CDR2 as YYEEEE.